The next 18 T cell receptor beta chains were all read from a single sample in a study of shared clonotypes between healthy human individuals. The method was immunoSEQ multiplex PCR; TCRdb's version includes in-frame clones alone and lacks a portion of them. The table has under 120,000 clones, roughly 70% seen once. What was sequenced was memory CD8+ T cells sorted from blood. Subset here: CD45RO+ cells pooled with CCR7-negative TemRA cells. The source is a woman aged 25 to 39 in good health.

The chain couples TRBV2 to TRBJ2-7, with D unclear. CDR1 and CDR2 from the germline V gene are SNHLY and FYNNEI. Trimming cost V 4 bases and J 2 bases, with 12 bases left between them. This CDR3 contains 14 residues. CDR3 sequence (DNA): TGTGCCAGCAGTGGCGTAATAGGACCCTACGAGCAGTACTTC. Its translation is CASSGVIGPYEQYF.

Turning to this clone: This could be a read error, since a much larger clone is one nucleotide away. J is TRBJ2-7 and V is TRBV14, with 8 bases lining up with TRBD1. CDR3 length equals 15 residues. CDR1 and CDR2 (germline): SGHDN, FVKESK. The CDR3 spells CVSSLRDRGSYEQYF. The CDR3 DNA reads TGTGTCAGCAGCCTACGTGACAGGGGATCCTACGAGCAGTACTTC. Drawing the rest from reference TRBV14 and TRBJ2-7, the complete variable domain is EAGVTQFPSHSVIEKGQTVTLRCDPISGHDNLYWYRRVMGKEIKFLLHFVKESKQDESGMPNNRFLAERTGGTYSTLKVQPAELEDSGVYFCVSSLRDRGSYEQYFGPGTRLTVT.

The chain is built from TRBV6-5 and TRBJ2-7; the D is unclear. With 1 base removed from V and 2 bases from J, the gap between germline ends came to 6 bases. CDR3 length: 13 residues. Germline V gene sequence: CDR1 MNHEY, CDR2 SVGAGI. The CDR3 coding sequence is TGTGCCAGCAGTTACTACGGCGCCTACGAGCAGTACTTC. Translated: CASSYYGAYEQYF.

This clone was found a few times. The J gene is TRBJ2-1, the V gene TRBV27; 7 bases agree with TRBD2. CDR1 and CDR2 from the germline V gene are MNHEY and SMNVEV (reference sequence). The V segment lost 3 bases and the J segment 9 bases; nucleotides outside the gene matches: 8. This CDR3 has 14 amino acids. The CDR3, as DNA: TGTGCCAGCAGTTTTGGACTAGAATTAGGTGAGCAGTTCTTC. Residues: CASSFGLELGEQFF.

In its sample, this clone was seen once. V is TRBV25-1 and J is TRBJ2-5; TRBD1 matches at 12 bases. The assigned J gene may be wrong: the sequence end matches TRBJ2-7 better. CDR1 is MGHDK, CDR2 SYGVNS, per germline. CDR3 length equals 15 residues. The CDR3 DNA reads TGTGCCAGCGCTAAGGTGGGACAGGGGGCGGCCGAGCAGTACTTC. Amino acids: CASAKVGQGAAEQYF.

The chain is built from TRBV18 and TRBJ2-7, with D possibly TRBD2 on 6 matching bases. In germline, CDR1 is KGHSH, CDR2 LQKENI. Trimming took off 2 bases at V and 6 bases at J, with 14 bases between the two ends. CDR3 length equals 14 residues. In DNA, the CDR3 is TGTGCCAGCTCACCAGCCGGGGGTTTAGGCGAGCAGTACTTC. It yields the protein CASSPAGGLGEQYF.

The chain combines TRBV27 with TRBJ2-7, with D hard to call. Looked up from germline, CDR1 is MNHEY and CDR2 is SMNVEV (reference sequence). Trimming took off 5 bases at V and 4 bases at J, with 15 bases between the two ends. The CDR3 contains 14 residues. CDR3 nucleotide sequence: TGTGCCAGCAGTCCATCCGGGTCCAGTTACGAGCAGTACTTC. Protein sequence: CASSPSGSSYEQYF.

The chain carries TRBV28 and TRBJ1-1, with a weak D call TRBD1 (6 bases). The ends were cut back, 2 bases at V and 0 bases at J, with 19 bases in the middle. CDR3 size: 18 residues. Germline CDR1 reads MDHEN; CDR2 reads SYDVKM. DNA of the CDR3: TGTGCCAGCAGTTTAGGGAGATGGGTCAGGGGAATGAACACTGAAGCTTTCTTT. This translates into CASSLGRWVRGMNTEAFF.

The V gene is TRBV5-3, the J gene TRBJ2-3; D is perhaps TRBD1 (5 bases). TRBV5-3 is known as an ORF, though its function is uncertain. The V end was cut by 3 bases, the J end by 3 bases, with 17 bases between. The CDR3 loop spans 16 amino acids. The CDR3 spells CARSSARQWKTDTQYF. CDR3 in DNA: TGTGCCAGAAGCTCCGCGAGACAGTGGAAAACAGATACGCAGTATTTT.

This clone was seen many times. The gene calls are TRBV6-4 and TRBJ1-5, with a possible D match to TRBD1 (5 bases). The CDR3 is 13 amino acids. Germline V lookup: CDR1 MRHNA, CDR2 SNTAGT. Trimming shortened V by 2 bases and J by 3 bases, and 5 bases separated the two germline ends. The CDR3 here is CASSDGANQPQHF. The CDR3 coding sequence is TGTGCCAGCAGTGACGGGGCCAATCAGCCCCAGCATTTT.

The chain combines TRBV9 with TRBJ2-5; D is unresolved. The J call may be mistaken, given a closer DNA end match to TRBJ2-7. The CDR3 contains 13 residues. In germline, CDR1 is SGDLS, CDR2 YYNGEE. This CDR3 is CASSVDGTVEQYF. The CDR3, as DNA: TGTGCCAGCAGCGTAGACGGAACGGTCGAGCAGTACTTC.

The chain carries TRBV19 and TRBJ2-3; 14 bases line up with TRBD2. V lost 5 bases to trimming and J lost 4 bases; unmatched junction nucleotides: 17. The CDR3 spans 20 residues. Per germline, CDR1 LNHDA and CDR2 SQIVND (reference sequence). CDR3 sequence (DNA): TGTGCCAGTAGTCGGGACCCGGGACTAGCGGGAGTCGGATCGGCAGATACGCAGTATTTT. Its protein product is CASSRDPGLAGVGSADTQYF.

This chain links TRBV6-4 with TRBJ2-5, with 8 bases aligning to TRBD2. The CDR3 spans 16 residues. Germline V gives CDR1 MRHNA, CDR2 SNTAGT. V was clipped by 3 bases and J by 2 bases; unmatched bases: 8. The CDR3 here is CASSEASGSGQETQYF. In nucleotides, the CDR3 is TGTGCCAGCAGTGAGGCCAGCGGGAGCGGTCAAGAGACCCAGTACTTC.

This clone came up once. The chain links TRBV11-2 to TRBJ1-1, with unresolved D. With 5 bases removed from V and 0 bases from J, the gap between germline ends came to 10 bases. Germline assignment: CDR1 SGHAT and CDR2 FQNNGV. The CDR3 spans 14 residues. The CDR3: CASSNSGLNTEAFF. CDR3 sequence (DNA): TGTGCCAGCAGCAACTCCGGGCTGAACACTGAAGCTTTCTTT.

For this clone: A much larger clonotype is one base distant, so this may be a read error. This rearrangement joins TRBV10-3 to TRBJ2-7; D not certain. Germline CDR1 ENHRY, CDR2 SYGVKD. V was clipped by 7 bases and J by 2 bases, with 12 bases between them. There are 13 residues in the CDR3. The CDR3 DNA reads as TGTGCCATCAAAGTGGAAGGGCCCTACGAGCAGTACTTC. As protein: CAIKVEGPYEQYF.

In its sample, this clone was seen a few times. V and J are TRBV11-3 and TRBJ1-2; D is unresolved. Trimming pared 1 base from V and 2 bases from J, leaving 5 bases between. This CDR3 region has 13 residues. CDR1 and CDR2 (germline): SGHNT, YENEEA. The CDR3 DNA reads as TGTGCCAGCAGCTTAGCCGACAACTATGGCTACACCTTC. Encoded protein: CASSLADNYGYTF.

This clone was counted between two and nine times. This sequence joins TRBV5-1 and TRBJ1-3; D is uncertain. There are 16 residues in the CDR3. Trimming removed 4 bases from V and 0 bases from J, with 14 bases in between. Germline lookup yields CDR1 SGHRS and CDR2 YFSETQ. CDR3 bases: TGCGCCAGCAGCCTTCGCGGGAGTTCCTCTGGAAACACCATATATTTT. Encoded protein: CASSLRGSSSGNTIYF.

This clone was recorded many times. This chain links TRBV9 with TRBJ2-2; TRBD2 matches 8 bases. The J segment lost 5 bases and the V segment lost 6 bases, leaving 3 bases of the junction unmatched. The germline gives CDR1 SGDLS, CDR2 YYNGEE. CDR3 length equals 13 residues. CDR3: CASNSGGTGELFF. CDR3 bases: TGTGCCAGCAACAGCGGGGGTACCGGGGAGCTGTTTTTT.